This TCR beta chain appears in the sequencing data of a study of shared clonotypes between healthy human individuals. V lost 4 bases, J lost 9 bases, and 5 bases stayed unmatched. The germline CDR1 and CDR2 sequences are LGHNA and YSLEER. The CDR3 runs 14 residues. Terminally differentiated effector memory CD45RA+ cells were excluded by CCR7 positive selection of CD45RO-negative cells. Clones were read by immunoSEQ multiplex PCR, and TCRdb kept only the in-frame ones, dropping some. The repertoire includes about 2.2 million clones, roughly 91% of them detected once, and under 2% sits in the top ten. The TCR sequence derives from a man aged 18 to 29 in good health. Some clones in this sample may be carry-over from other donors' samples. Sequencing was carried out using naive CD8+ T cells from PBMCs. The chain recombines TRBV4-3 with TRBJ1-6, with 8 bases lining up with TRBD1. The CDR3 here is CASSPGTGGSPLHF. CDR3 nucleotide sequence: TGCGCCAGCAGCCCCGGGACAGGAGGTTCACCCCTCCACTTT.